The following is a T cell receptor (beta chain) sequence with its context. Only in-frame clones appear in the TCRdb table, and some are missing; sequencing was by immunoSEQ multiplex PCR. The top ten hold 1% to 1.5% of the sample, which has tens of thousands of clones, approximately 92% seen once. The source of the sample is a study of T cell changes during pregnancy in multiple sclerosis. The CDR3 is 15 amino acids. The V segment lost 1 base and the J segment 5 bases; nucleotides outside the gene matches: 7. Germline lookup yields CDR1 SGHDT and CDR2 YYEEEE. The chain has TRBV5-6 and TRBJ2-5; 8 nucleotides match TRBD1. The specimen was peripheral blood. This sequence originates from a female donor with multiple sclerosis, enrolled in a pregnancy study. CDR3 nucleotide sequence: TGTGCCAGCAGCTTGTTCGGACAGGGACGGGAGACCCAGTACTTC. This gives the protein CASSLFGQGRETQYF.